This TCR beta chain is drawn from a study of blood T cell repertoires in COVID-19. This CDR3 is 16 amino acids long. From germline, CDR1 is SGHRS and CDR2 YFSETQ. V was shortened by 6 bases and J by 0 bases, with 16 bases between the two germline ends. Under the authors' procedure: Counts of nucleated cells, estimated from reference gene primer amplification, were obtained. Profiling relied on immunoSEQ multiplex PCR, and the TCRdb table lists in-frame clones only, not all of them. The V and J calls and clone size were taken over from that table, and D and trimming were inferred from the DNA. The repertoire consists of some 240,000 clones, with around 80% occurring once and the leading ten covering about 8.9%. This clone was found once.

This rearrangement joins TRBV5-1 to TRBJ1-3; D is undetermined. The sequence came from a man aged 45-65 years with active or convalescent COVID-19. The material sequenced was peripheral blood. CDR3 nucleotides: TGCGCCAGCACCCCCGGACTGTGGAACTCTGGAAACACCATATATTTT. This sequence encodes CASTPGLWNSGNTIYF.